This entry lists 21 T cell receptor beta chains sequenced from one sample in a study of cytomegalovirus exposure and HLA in healthy donors. The data were produced by immunoSEQ multiplex PCR, yet TCRdb's version contains in-frame clones alone and is incomplete. The sample shows about 57,000 clones, roughly 90% of them seen only once. Material for sequencing was PBMCs. These receptors all stem from a woman between 18 and 29 years old in good health and CMV-seronegative.

In the case of this clone: Additional DNA sequences in this sample encode the identical CDR3. The chain combines TRBV18 with TRBJ1-2; D is undetermined. Germline lookup yields CDR1 KGHSH and CDR2 LQKENI. Trimming stripped 3 bases from V and 4 bases from J, with 9 bases between. The CDR3 covers 13 residues. CDR3: CASSPTGGYGYTF. The CDR3 DNA reads as TGTGCCAGCTCACCGACGGGAGGCTATGGCTACACCTTC.

V and J are TRBV7-9 and TRBJ2-7, with 11 bases aligning to TRBD2. The trim removed 0 bases at V and 6 bases at J, leaving 1 base unmatched. The CDR3 has 14 amino acids. Per the germline V gene, CDR1 is SEHNR and CDR2 is FQNEAQ (reference sequence). The CDR3 loop is CASSLALAGGEQYF. CDR3 in DNA: TGTGCCAGCAGCTTAGCCCTAGCGGGGGGCGAGCAGTACTTC.

This clone has only a few counts. The chain is built from TRBV25-1 and TRBJ2-5, with TRBD2 matching over 10 bases. CDR3 length: 15 amino acids. The V and J ends lost 6 bases and 1 base, in that order; junction bases with no gene match: 5. Germline CDR1 is MGHDK and CDR2 is SYGVNS. This CDR3 is CASRRAGGPQETQYF. For the CDR3, the DNA is TGTGCCAGCAGAAGAGCGGGGGGGCCCCAAGAGACCCAGTACTTC.

J is TRBJ1-4 and V is TRBV5-1; 7 nucleotides line up with TRBD1. V trimming: 0 bases; J trimming: 4 bases; junction bases outside the gene matches: 6. From germline, CDR1 is SGHRS and CDR2 YFSETQ. This CDR3 has 16 residues. The CDR3 DNA reads TGCGCCAGCAGCTTGGGGGCCACAGGGGTTAATGAAAAACTGTTTTTT. Encoded protein: CASSLGATGVNEKLFF.

The chain couples TRBV11-3 to TRBJ2-2; TRBD2 aligns across 10 bases. Germline V gives CDR1 SGHNT, CDR2 YENEEA. The CDR3 is made up of 16 amino acids. Trimming cost V 5 bases and J 1 base; bases outside gene matches: 4. The CDR3 sequence: CASSPWTSGNTGELFF. The CDR3 coding sequence is TGTGCCAGCAGCCCTTGGACTAGCGGGAACACCGGGGAGCTGTTTTTT.

This chain uses TRBV5-1 with TRBJ2-5; 12 nucleotides agree with TRBD2. Germline assignment: CDR1 SGHRS and CDR2 YFSETQ. The ends lost 1 base at V and 4 bases at J; junction bases unmatched: 8. This CDR3 is 17 amino acids long. CDR3 sequence reads: CASSLWLAGGPGETQYF. Here the CDR3 DNA reads TGCGCCAGCAGCTTGTGGCTAGCGGGAGGGCCGGGAGAGACCCAGTACTTC.

The chain joins TRBV11-3 to TRBJ2-7, with 7 bases that match TRBD1. Trimming took 4 bases from V and 5 from J; bases not matched to a gene: 11. The CDR3 contains 15 residues. The V gene's germline CDR1 is SGHNT and CDR2 YENEEA. The CDR3 bases are TGTGCCAGCAGCTCGGGACAGACCTTGATCGACGAGCAGTACTTC. It is translated as CASSSGQTLIDEQYF.

The sample holds one count of this clone. The chain couples TRBV5-1 to TRBJ2-3; TRBD2 might be the D (5 bases). The CDR3 length is 16 residues. The V gene's germline CDR1 is SGHRS and CDR2 YFSETQ. V lost 0 bases and J lost 6, with 17 bases in between. CDR3 bases: TGCGCCAGCAGCTTGGGGCGGGTCAACGGGTGGGATACGCAGTATTTT. This encodes CASSLGRVNGWDTQYF.

V gene TRBV28 combines with J gene TRBJ2-7; 7 bases agree with TRBD1. V was clipped by 8 bases and J by 0 bases; unmatched bases: 7. The germline gives CDR1 MDHEN, CDR2 SYDVKM. The CDR3 has 14 residues. Written as DNA, the CDR3 is TGTGCCAGCTCCTCAGGGGGTAGCTCCTACGAGCAGTACTTC. Amino acid sequence: CASSSGGSSYEQYF. Full variable domain (outside the CDR3, taken from reference TRBV28 and TRBJ2-7): DVKVTQSSRYLVKRTGEKVFLECVQDMDHENMFWYRQDPGLGLRLIYFSYDVKMKEKGDIPEGYSVSREKKERFSLILESASTNQTSMYLCASSSGGSSYEQYFGPGTRLTVT.

The chain has TRBV28 and TRBJ2-5; 9 bases are a match to TRBD2. V shed 8 bases, J shed 6 bases, and the junction held 10 bases outside the gene matches. The CDR3 totals 14 residues. Germline CDR1 and CDR2: MDHEN and SYDVKM. This chain's CDR3 is CASGASGIEQTQYF. CDR3 nucleotides: TGTGCCAGCGGGGCTAGCGGGATCGAACAGACCCAGTACTTC.

V usage is TRBV18 and J usage is TRBJ2-7, with 7 bases matching TRBD1. The CDR3 totals 14 residues. Germline CDR1 and CDR2: KGHSH and LQKENI. J was trimmed by 2 bases and V by 3 bases; bases with no gene match: 4. The CDR3 is CASSPPQGAYEQYF. CDR3 coding DNA: TGTGCCAGCTCACCGCCGCAGGGGGCCTACGAGCAGTACTTC.

The chain joins TRBV10-3 to TRBJ2-1; D may be TRBD1 (5 bases). The CDR3 is made up of 12 amino acids. V was cut by 4 bases and J by 8 bases, with 9 bases left in between. Germline V lookup: CDR1 ENHRY, CDR2 SYGVKD. The chain's CDR3 is CAISVQGHEQFF. The CDR3 DNA reads as TGTGCCATCAGTGTTCAGGGTCATGAGCAGTTCTTC.

The chain couples TRBV28 to TRBJ1-1; D unclear. V was shortened by 2 bases and J by 5 bases, with 3 bases between the two germline ends. Germline-derived CDR1 and CDR2 are MDHEN and SYDVKM. The CDR3 is 11 residues long. The CDR3 DNA sequence: TGTGCCAGCAGTTTACGGACTGAAGCTTTCTTT. This codes for CASSLRTEAFF.

V and J are TRBV19 and TRBJ1-4; 9 nucleotides agree with TRBD1. Trimming cost V 9 bases and J 12 bases; bases outside gene matches: 17. This CDR3 region has 15 residues. Germline V gene sequence: CDR1 LNHDA, CDR2 SQIVND (reference sequence). CDR3 nucleotides: TGTGCCAGCCAACCTCGGGGACAGGGTTTATTTGAACTGTTTTTT. Protein product: CASQPRGQGLFELFF.

The chain employs TRBV5-6 and TRBJ1-6; TRBD1 is a possible D gene (5 bases). Germline CDR1 reads SGHDT; CDR2 reads YYEEEE. V dropped 2 bases and J dropped 6 bases, with 12 bases sitting between them. The CDR3 totals 15 residues. The CDR3 DNA follows: TGTGCCAGCAGCTTCCTCAGGGTGGGTAATTCACCCCTCCACTTT. Protein sequence: CASSFLRVGNSPLHF.

The chain recombines TRBV5-4 with TRBJ2-3; 8 bases agree with TRBD2. CDR1 and CDR2 (germline): SGHNT, YYREEE (reference sequence). The CDR3 contains 17 residues. Trimming removed 4 bases from V and 2 bases from J; junction bases left unmatched: 12. This CDR3 is CASSGTSGLRFTDTQYF. The CDR3, as DNA: TGTGCCAGCAGCGGAACTAGCGGCCTTCGTTTCACAGATACGCAGTATTTT. Complete variable domain (other parts from reference TRBV5-4 and TRBJ2-3): ETGVTQSPTHLIKTRGQQVTLRCSSQSGHNTVSWYQQALGQGPQFIFQYYREEENGRGNFPPRFSGLQFPNYSSELNVNALELDDSALYLCASSGTSGLRFTDTQYFGPGTRLTVL.

This chain uses TRBV7-9 with TRBJ2-3; 7 bases match TRBD1. The CDR3 is 16 amino acids. V was clipped by 4 bases and J by 1 base; unmatched bases: 8. Looked up from germline, CDR1 is SEHNR and CDR2 is FQNEAQ (reference sequence). The DNA for the CDR3 is TGTGCCAGCAGCTGTGATTGGACAGGCTGCACAGATACGCAGTATTTT. The encoded protein is CASSCDWTGCTDTQYF.

The V call is TRBV6-1, the J call TRBJ2-7, with a tentative D call TRBD2 (5 bases). CDR3 length equals 11 residues. CDR1 is MNHNS, CDR2 SASEGT, per germline. Trimming took 6 bases from V and 6 from J, leaving 9 bases between them. DNA of the CDR3: TGTGCCAGCAGGAAAGGGAGCGAGCAGTACTTC. Protein product: CASRKGSEQYF.

This chain joins TRBV28 and TRBJ1-3; possible D gene TRBD1, 5 bases. Germline CDR1 and CDR2: MDHEN and SYDVKM. V lost 5 bases to trimming and J lost 0 bases, with 14 bases between them. The CDR3 spans 16 residues. CDR3 region: CASSARPGLSGNTIYF. The CDR3 region has the DNA TGTGCCAGCAGTGCCCGGCCGGGACTCTCTGGAAACACCATATATTTT.

The chain couples TRBV11-2 to TRBJ2-3; D is unresolved. Trimming stripped 5 bases from V and 0 bases from J, with 12 bases between. Germline lookup yields CDR1 SGHAT and CDR2 FQNNGV. The CDR3 totals 15 residues. CDR3 in DNA: TGTGCCAGCAGCATCCTATTAGTTAGCACAGATACGCAGTATTTT. This gives the protein CASSILLVSTDTQYF.

The genes are TRBV25-1 and TRBJ1-6; weak D call: TRBD1 (6 bases). This CDR3 is built from 14 residues. Germline CDR1 MGHDK, CDR2 SYGVNS. Trimming took off 6 bases at V and 6 bases at J, with 12 bases between the two ends. For the CDR3, the DNA is TGTGCCAGCAGGAGCCAGGGGCTTAATTCACCCCTCCACTTT. Its protein product is CASRSQGLNSPLHF. The complete variable domain, with remaining parts taken from reference TRBV25-1 and TRBJ1-6, reads EADIYQTPRYLVIGTGKKITLECSQTMGHDKMYWYQQDPGMELHLIHYSYGVNSTEKGDLSSESTVSRIRTEHFPLTLESARPSHTSQYLCASRSQGLNSPLHFGNGTRLTVT.